The rows below give T cell receptor beta chains drawn from one sample of a study of blood T cell repertoires in COVID-19. Assay: immunoSEQ multiplex PCR; the TCRdb copy retains only in-frame clones and omits some. The sample holds 200,000 to 250,000 clones; 83% are singletons and the top ten take about 3.6%. Sequencing was performed on PBMCs or T cells enriched from blood (not recorded which). The source is a woman in her forties who had been exposed to COVID-19. Both conserved end residues are part of each CDR3. Each record gives: J gene, D gene, clone size, V gene, CDR3 DNA, CDR3 protein. A D gene is named only where the DNA matches it firmly. Clone size is not always given. Where it is, it says once, few, many or a class for expanded clones.

j_gene: TRBJ2-1
d_gene: TRBD2
abundance: .
v_gene: TRBV11-2
CDR3nt: TGTGCCAGCAGTCGGCCACTAGCGGGGACTGAGCAGTTCTTC
CDR3aa: CASSRPLAGTEQFF

j_gene: TRBJ2-5
d_gene: TRBD1
abundance: .
v_gene: TRBV30
CDR3nt: TGTGCCTGGGGAGCCGGGACAGGCGAAGAGACCCAGTACTTC
CDR3aa: CAWGAGTGEETQYF

j_gene: TRBJ1-5
d_gene: .
abundance: few
v_gene: TRBV19
CDR3nt: TGTGCCAGTAGTACGAAAAGGGGTGGTGATCAGCCCCAGCATTTT
CDR3aa: CASSTKRGGDQPQHF

j_gene: TRBJ2-1
d_gene: TRBD2
abundance: once
v_gene: TRBV16
CDR3nt: TGTGCCAGCAGCCAATTTAGCGGGGGGGCCTCCTACAATGAGCAGTTCTTC
CDR3aa: CASSQFSGGASYNEQFF

j_gene: TRBJ2-7
d_gene: .
abundance: few
v_gene: TRBV19
CDR3nt: TGTGCCAGTAGCCCCTCGGGGTACTACGAGCAGTACTTC
CDR3aa: CASSPSGYYEQYF

j_gene: TRBJ2-1
d_gene: .
abundance: .
v_gene: TRBV7-2
CDR3nt: TGTGCCAGCAGCCCACGGATGAACAGGATCAATGAGCAGTTCTTC
CDR3aa: CASSPRMNRINEQFF

j_gene: TRBJ1-2
d_gene: .
abundance: .
v_gene: TRBV19
CDR3nt: TGTGCCAGTAGATCCTTACAGCCCAACTATGGCTACACCTTC
CDR3aa: CASRSLQPNYGYTF

j_gene: TRBJ2-3
d_gene: .
abundance: .
v_gene: TRBV5-1
CDR3nt: TGCGCCAGCAGCTTTGAAGGCGGGACTAGCACAGATACGCAGTATTTT
CDR3aa: CASSFEGGTSTDTQYF

j_gene: TRBJ1-1
d_gene: .
abundance: .
v_gene: TRBV6-5
CDR3nt: TGTGCCAGCAGTTACCAAGTAGACACTGAAGCTTTCTTT
CDR3aa: CASSYQVDTEAFF

j_gene: TRBJ2-2
d_gene: .
abundance: .
v_gene: TRBV7-9
CDR3nt: TGTGCCAGCAGCTTAGCCGGCGGGGAGCTGTTTTTT
CDR3aa: CASSLAGGELFF

j_gene: TRBJ2-4
d_gene: .
abundance: .
v_gene: TRBV6-2/TRBV6-3
CDR3nt: TGTGCCAGCAGTCAGCAGGGAATGGTAGCCAAAAACATTCAGTACTTC
CDR3aa: CASSQQGMVAKNIQYF

j_gene: TRBJ2-3
d_gene: TRBD2
abundance: .
v_gene: TRBV5-1
CDR3nt: TGCGCCAGCAGCCGATCACGGGGGGGCGGCACAGATACGCAGTATTTT
CDR3aa: CASSRSRGGGTDTQYF

j_gene: TRBJ1-4
d_gene: .
abundance: .
v_gene: TRBV2
CDR3nt: TGTGCCAGCAGTGAACAGGGGCAGACCGAGGAAAAACTGTTTTTT
CDR3aa: CASSEQGQTEEKLFF

j_gene: TRBJ2-1
d_gene: .
abundance: .
v_gene: TRBV11-2
CDR3nt: TGTGCCAGCAGCTTCATTAGAAATGAGCAGTTCTTC
CDR3aa: CASSFIRNEQFF

j_gene: TRBJ2-7
d_gene: TRBD1
abundance: .
v_gene: TRBV5-1
CDR3nt: TGCGCCAGCAGCCCCGGGACAGGGGGGAACGAGCAGTACTTC
CDR3aa: CASSPGTGGNEQYF

j_gene: TRBJ2-5
d_gene: .
abundance: .
v_gene: TRBV15
CDR3nt: TGTGCCACCAGCAGAGACGGGGGTTCTCAAGAGACCCAGTACTTC
CDR3aa: CATSRDGGSQETQYF

j_gene: TRBJ1-2
d_gene: TRBD1
abundance: .
v_gene: TRBV18
CDR3nt: TGTGCCAGCTCACCACCCGGGACAGGGGTCGACTATGGCTACACCTTC
CDR3aa: CASSPPGTGVDYGYTF